This T cell receptor (beta chain) came from a study of blood T cell repertoires in COVID-19. In the study overall: The study drew acute and convalescent COVID-19 samples from the United States, Italy and Spain. PBMCs, B-cell-depleted T cells, or T cells provided the cDNA or gDNA that made up the material.

As processed by the authors: The authors estimated nucleated cell counts from reference gene primer amplification. The data were produced by immunoSEQ multiplex PCR, yet TCRdb's version contains in-frame clones alone and is incomplete. D and trimming were read from the DNA, whereas the V and J calls and clone size are those reported in that table. The sample comprises roughly 200,000 clones, nearly 90% of which are singletons, and roughly 12% rests with the top ten. The CDR3 has 15 amino acids. Germline values: CDR1 GTSNPN, CDR2 SVGIG (reference sequence). The ends were cut back, 3 bases at V and 7 bases at J, with 18 bases in the middle.

The source is a woman in her late teens or twenties who had recovered from COVID-19. Sequencing was done on a sample of peripheral blood. The gene calls are TRBV30 and TRBJ2-2, with D possibly TRBD2 on 6 matching bases. In DNA, the CDR3 is TGTGCCTGGAGCCGGGACTTCTCGAAGCACGGGGAGCTGTTTTTT. Its translation: CAWSRDFSKHGELFF.